This T cell receptor (beta chain) originates from a study of response to subunit inactivated influenza vaccine. Study results and caveats: Few new T cells, the authors suggested, are recruited by each seasonal influenza vaccination.

This CDR3 comprises 12 residues. Trimming removed 4 bases from V and 8 bases from J, with 10 bases in between. Germline assignment: CDR1 KGHDR and CDR2 SFDVKD. TCRdb ran MiXCR on the RT-PCR reads and lists one entry per CDR3 protein. The sample holds 530,000 or so distinct CDR3 sequences, 12% to 15% seen once. This clonotype was detected only a few times. Its matching antigen is unknown. V and J are TRBV24-1 and TRBJ1-2; a possible D gene is TRBD1 (6 bases). The sequence derives from a man aged 45-65 years who received an inactivated influenza vaccine. This specimen was PBMCs from blood, taken 11 to 12 days after vaccination. CDR3: CATSENREGYTF. In DNA form, the CDR3 reads TGTGCCACCAGTGAGAACAGGGAGGGCTACACCTTC.